This record looks at one T cell receptor (beta chain) sequence and its context. The CDR3 consists of 12 residues. In germline, CDR1 is MDHEN, CDR2 SYDVKM. The V end lost 7 bases, the J end lost 2 bases, and 9 bases lay between the germline ends. This sample was included in a study of blood T cell repertoires in COVID-19. How the authors handled the data: Counts of nucleated cells, estimated from reference gene primer amplification, were obtained. The protocol was immunoSEQ multiplex PCR, while the TCRdb copy is restricted to in-frame clones and leaves out a portion. V and J calls and clone size come straight from that table; D and trimming were deduced from the DNA. Of hundreds of thousands of clones in the sample, 70% to 90% were seen once.

V usage is TRBV28 and J usage is TRBJ2-7; D uncertain. The receptor was isolated from a woman younger than 30 with acute COVID-19. Sequenced: PBMCs or T cells enriched from blood (not recorded which). The DNA for the CDR3 is TGTGCCAGCAACCAAGCGACCTACGAGCAGTACTTC. Translation gives CASNQATYEQYF.